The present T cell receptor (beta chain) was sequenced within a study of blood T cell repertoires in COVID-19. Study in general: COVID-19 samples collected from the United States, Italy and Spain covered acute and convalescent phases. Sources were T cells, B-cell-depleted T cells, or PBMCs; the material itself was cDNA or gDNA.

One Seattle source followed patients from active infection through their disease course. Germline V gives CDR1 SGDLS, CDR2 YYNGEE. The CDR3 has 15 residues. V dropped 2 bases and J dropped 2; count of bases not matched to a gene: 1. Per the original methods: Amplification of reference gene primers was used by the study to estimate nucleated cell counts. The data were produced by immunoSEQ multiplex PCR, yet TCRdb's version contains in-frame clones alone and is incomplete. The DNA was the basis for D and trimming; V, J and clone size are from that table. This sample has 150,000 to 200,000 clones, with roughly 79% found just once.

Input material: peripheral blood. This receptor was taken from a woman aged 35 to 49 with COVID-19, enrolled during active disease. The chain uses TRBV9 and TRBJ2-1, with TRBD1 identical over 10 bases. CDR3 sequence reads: CASSVTGGTYNEQFF. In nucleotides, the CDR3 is TGTGCCAGCAGCGTGACAGGGGGCACCTACAATGAGCAGTTCTTC.